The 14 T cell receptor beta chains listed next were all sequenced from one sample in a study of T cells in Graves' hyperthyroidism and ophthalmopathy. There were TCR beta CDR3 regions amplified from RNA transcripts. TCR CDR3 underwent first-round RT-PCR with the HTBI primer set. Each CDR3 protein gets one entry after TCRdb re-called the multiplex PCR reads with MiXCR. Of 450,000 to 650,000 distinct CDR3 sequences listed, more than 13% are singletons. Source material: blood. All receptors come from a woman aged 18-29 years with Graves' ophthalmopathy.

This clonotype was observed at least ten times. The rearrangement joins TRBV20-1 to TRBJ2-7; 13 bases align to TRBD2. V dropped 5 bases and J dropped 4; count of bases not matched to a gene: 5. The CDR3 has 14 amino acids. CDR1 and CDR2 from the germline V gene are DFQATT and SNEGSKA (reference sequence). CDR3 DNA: TGCAGTGCTCGGTTGACTAGCGGGGGGTACGAGCAGTACTTC. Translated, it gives CSARLTSGGYEQYF.

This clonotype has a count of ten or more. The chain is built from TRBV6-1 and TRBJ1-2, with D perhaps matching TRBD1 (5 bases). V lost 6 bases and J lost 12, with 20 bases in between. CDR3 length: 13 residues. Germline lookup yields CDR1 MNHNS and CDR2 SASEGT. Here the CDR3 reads CASSETDPIANTF. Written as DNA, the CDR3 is TGTGCCAGCAGCGAGACAGACCCTATAGCGAACACCTTC.

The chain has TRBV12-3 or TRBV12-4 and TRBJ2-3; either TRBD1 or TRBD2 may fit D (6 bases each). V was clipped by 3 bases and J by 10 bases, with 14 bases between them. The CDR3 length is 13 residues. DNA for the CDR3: TGTGCCAGCAGTTTTCAAACCGGGGGCCCGCAGTATTTT. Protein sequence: CASSFQTGGPQYF.

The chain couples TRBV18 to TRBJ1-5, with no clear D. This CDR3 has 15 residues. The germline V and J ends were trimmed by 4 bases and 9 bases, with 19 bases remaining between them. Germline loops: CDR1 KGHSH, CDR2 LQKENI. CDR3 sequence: CASSQDRGRSRPQHF. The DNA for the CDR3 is TGTGCCAGCTCACAGGACCGGGGTAGGTCCCGGCCCCAGCATTTT.

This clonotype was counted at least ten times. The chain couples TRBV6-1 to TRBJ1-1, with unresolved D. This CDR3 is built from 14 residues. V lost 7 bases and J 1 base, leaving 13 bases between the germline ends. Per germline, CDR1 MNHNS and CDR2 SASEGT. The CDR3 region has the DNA TGTGCCAGCAAAGCTCACCGCCCGAACACTGAAGCTTTCTTT. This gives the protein CASKAHRPNTEAFF.

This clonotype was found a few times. DNA of the CDR3: TGCGCCAGCAGCCAAGAAGTCGGGGCCACTGAAGCTTTCTTT. Its protein is CASSQEVGATEAFF. The rearrangement joins TRBV4-1 to TRBJ1-1; D is possibly TRBD1 (5 bases). CDR1 and CDR2 from the germline V gene are MGHRA and YSYEKL. V was pared by 0 bases and J by 4 bases, with 9 bases between. CDR3 size: 14 residues.

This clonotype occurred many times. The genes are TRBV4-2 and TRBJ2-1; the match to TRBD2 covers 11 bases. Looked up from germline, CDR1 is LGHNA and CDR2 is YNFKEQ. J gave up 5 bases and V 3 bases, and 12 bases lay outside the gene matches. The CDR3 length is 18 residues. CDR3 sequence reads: CASSQGIAGGPGNNEQFF. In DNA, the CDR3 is TGTGCCAGCAGCCAGGGGATAGCGGGAGGGCCGGGTAACAATGAGCAGTTCTTC.

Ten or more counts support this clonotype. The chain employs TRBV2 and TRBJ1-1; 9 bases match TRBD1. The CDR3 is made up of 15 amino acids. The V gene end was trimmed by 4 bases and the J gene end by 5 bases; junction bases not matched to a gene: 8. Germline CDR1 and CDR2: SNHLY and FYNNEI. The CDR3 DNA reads TGTGCCAGCAGTGTACAGGGGGCGGCGGGAACTGAAGCTTTCTTT. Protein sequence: CASSVQGAAGTEAFF.

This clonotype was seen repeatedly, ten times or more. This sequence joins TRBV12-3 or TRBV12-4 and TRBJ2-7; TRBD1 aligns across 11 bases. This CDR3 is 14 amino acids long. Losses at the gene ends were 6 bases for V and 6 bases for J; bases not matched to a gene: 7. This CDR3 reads CASSWTGGDPEQYF. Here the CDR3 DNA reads TGTGCCAGCAGCTGGACAGGGGGCGATCCCGAGCAGTACTTC.

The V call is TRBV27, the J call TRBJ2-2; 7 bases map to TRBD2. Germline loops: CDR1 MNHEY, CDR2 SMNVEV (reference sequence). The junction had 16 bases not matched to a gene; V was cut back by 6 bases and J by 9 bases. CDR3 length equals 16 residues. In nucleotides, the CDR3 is TGTGCCAGCAGCTGGGGGGGGGGGAAGGTGGACCGGGAGCTGTTTTTT. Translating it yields CASSWGGGKVDRELFF.

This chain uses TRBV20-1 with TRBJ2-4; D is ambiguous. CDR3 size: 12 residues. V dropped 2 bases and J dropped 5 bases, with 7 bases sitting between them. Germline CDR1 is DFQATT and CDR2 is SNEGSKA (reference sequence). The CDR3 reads CSARLGENIQYF. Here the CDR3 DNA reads TGCAGTGCTAGACTAGGCGAAAACATTCAGTACTTC.

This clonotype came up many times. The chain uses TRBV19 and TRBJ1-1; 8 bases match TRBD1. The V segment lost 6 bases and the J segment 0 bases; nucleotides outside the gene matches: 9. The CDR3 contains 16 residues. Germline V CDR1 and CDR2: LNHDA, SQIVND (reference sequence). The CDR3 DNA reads TGTGCCAGTAGCCTCCGGGACAGGCCCATGAACACTGAAGCTTTCTTT. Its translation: CASSLRDRPMNTEAFF. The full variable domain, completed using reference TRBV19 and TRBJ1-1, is DGGITQSPKYLFRKEGQNVTLSCEQNLNHDAMYWYRQDPGQGLRLIYYSQIVNDFQKGDIAEGYSVSREKKESFPLTVTSAQKNPTAFYLCASSLRDRPMNTEAFFGQGTRLTVV.

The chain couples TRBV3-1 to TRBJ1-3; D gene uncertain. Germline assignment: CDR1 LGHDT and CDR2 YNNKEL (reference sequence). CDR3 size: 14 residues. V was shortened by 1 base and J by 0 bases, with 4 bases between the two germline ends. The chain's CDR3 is CASSQGDSGNTIYF. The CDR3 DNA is TGTGCCAGCAGCCAAGGGGACTCTGGAAACACCATATATTTT.

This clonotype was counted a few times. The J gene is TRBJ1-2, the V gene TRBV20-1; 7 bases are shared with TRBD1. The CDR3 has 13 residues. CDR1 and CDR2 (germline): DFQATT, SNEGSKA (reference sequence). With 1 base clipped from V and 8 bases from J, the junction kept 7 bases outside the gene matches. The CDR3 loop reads CSARGPTGHGYTF. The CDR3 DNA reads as TGCAGTGCTAGAGGACCGACAGGGCACGGCTACACCTTC.